The clone carrying this T cell receptor beta chain was seen only a few times. Other DNA sequences in the same sample also yield this CDR3. Libraries were prepared by immunoSEQ multiplex PCR; TCRdb keeps only in-frame clonotypes and omits some of them. The sample includes 380,000 or so clones, roughly 80% seen only once; the top ten take more than 0.95%. The sample originates from a study of blood T cell repertoires in COVID-19. Study details: T cells, B-cell-depleted T cells, or PBMCs provided the cDNA or gDNA that served as material.

The sequenced sample was peripheral blood. The sequence was obtained from a human donor with acute or convalescent COVID-19. The donor label of this sample is uncertain.

Written as DNA, the CDR3 is TGTGCCAGCAGCCAAGGGCTAGTCACAGATACGCAGTATTTT. Translation: CASSQGLVTDTQYF. The chain has TRBV4-2 and TRBJ2-3; D call uncertain. Trimming pared 1 base from V and 2 bases from J, leaving 7 bases between. The CDR3 has 14 amino acids. Germline V gene data show CDR1 as LGHNA and CDR2 as YNFKEQ.